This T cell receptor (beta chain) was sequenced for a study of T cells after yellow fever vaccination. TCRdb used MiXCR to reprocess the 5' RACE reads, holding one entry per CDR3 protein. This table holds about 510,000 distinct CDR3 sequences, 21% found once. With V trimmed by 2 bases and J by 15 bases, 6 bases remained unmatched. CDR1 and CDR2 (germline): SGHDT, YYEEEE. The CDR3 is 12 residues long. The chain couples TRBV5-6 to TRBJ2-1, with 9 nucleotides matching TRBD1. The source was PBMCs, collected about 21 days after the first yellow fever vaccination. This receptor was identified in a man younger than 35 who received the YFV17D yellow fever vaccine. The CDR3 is CASSFLEDRGFF. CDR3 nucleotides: TGTGCCAGCAGCTTCTTGGAGGACAGGGGGTTCTTC.